The 32 T cell receptor beta chains below were found in one sample sequenced in a study of blood T cell repertoires in COVID-19. Method: immunoSEQ multiplex PCR; TCRdb's copy keeps in-frame clones and lacks some. Of around 620,000 clones in the sample, 85% to 90% were seen once. The sample consisted of peripheral blood. These receptor sequences come from a woman aged 18-29 years with acute or convalescent COVID-19.

As regards this clone: This sample includes further DNA sequences coding for the same CDR3. V and J are TRBV9 and TRBJ2-7; D uncertain. The CDR3 sequence is 13 residues long. The V gene's germline CDR1 is SGDLS and CDR2 YYNGEE. Trimming removed 4 bases at V and 4 bases at J, with 12 bases between. CDR3 region: CASSPRGSYEQYF. Here the CDR3 DNA reads TGTGCCAGCAGCCCCCGAGGATCTTACGAGCAGTACTTC.

This chain joins TRBV5-4 and TRBJ1-5; D unresolved. Germline lookup yields CDR1 SGHNT and CDR2 YYREEE (reference sequence). Trimming removed 2 bases from V and 6 bases from J, with 9 bases in between. This CDR3 is built from 13 residues. The CDR3: CASSFQISQPQHF. CDR3 bases: TGTGCCAGCAGCTTTCAGATAAGTCAGCCCCAGCATTTT.

The chain recombines TRBV5-5 with TRBJ1-4; D perhaps matches TRBD1 (5 bases). The CDR3 extends over 14 amino acids. CDR1 SGHKS and CDR2 YYEKEE come from the germline V gene (reference sequence). Trimming took off 9 bases at V and 2 bases at J, with 14 bases between the two ends. The DNA for the CDR3 is TGTGCCAACCCGATCAGGGTGACTAATGAAAAACTGTTTTTT. It yields the protein CANPIRVTNEKLFF.

CDR3 coding DNA: TGTGCCAGCAGCACTATTGGCGGGGAGTACTACAATGAGCAGTTCTTC. Residues: CASSTIGGEYYNEQFF. The chain carries TRBV7-9 and TRBJ2-1; tentatively, D is TRBD2 (6 bases). This CDR3 has 16 residues. Trimming removed 5 bases from V and 3 bases from J, with 17 bases in between. Germline CDR1 and CDR2: SEHNR and FQNEAQ (reference sequence).

The chain has TRBV28 and TRBJ1-3; 11 bases line up with TRBD1. In germline, CDR1 is MDHEN, CDR2 SYDVKM. This CDR3 is 16 amino acids long. V dropped 5 bases and J dropped 4; count of bases not matched to a gene: 7. Here the CDR3 reads CASSILGQGDGNTIYF. The CDR3, as DNA: TGTGCCAGCAGTATACTGGGACAGGGGGACGGAAACACCATATATTTT.

The chain carries TRBV19 and TRBJ1-2; D is uncertain. V shed 3 bases and J shed 8 bases, with 16 bases lying between them. Germline CDR1 and CDR2: LNHDA and SQIVND (reference sequence). This CDR3 comprises 14 residues. The CDR3 region has the DNA TGTGCCAGTAGTATCAGGAGGGCCCAGGAGGGCTACACCTTC. Its translation is CASSIRRAQEGYTF.

This clone was recorded only once. V usage is TRBV7-9 and J usage is TRBJ2-1, with D unclear. Trimming took off 2 bases at V and 6 bases at J, with 14 bases between the two ends. This CDR3 comprises 15 residues. Germline V lookup: CDR1 SEHNR, CDR2 FQNEAQ (reference sequence). CDR3: CASSLPSSLANEQFF. DNA for the CDR3: TGTGCCAGCAGCTTACCCTCGTCCTTAGCCAATGAGCAGTTCTTC.

V is TRBV4-1 and J is TRBJ1-4, with unresolved D. Looked up from germline, CDR1 is MGHRA and CDR2 is YSYEKL. Trimming removed 3 bases at V and 8 bases at J, with 19 bases between. The CDR3 covers 16 residues. CDR3 region: CASSHPPQQNREKLFF. CDR3 nucleotides: TGCGCCAGCAGCCATCCACCACAGCAGAATCGGGAAAAACTGTTTTTT.

The rearrangement links TRBV9 to TRBJ2-7; the match to TRBD1 covers 7 bases. The trim removed 0 bases at V and 1 base at J, leaving 7 bases unmatched. This CDR3 has 16 amino acids. Per the germline V gene, CDR1 is SGDLS and CDR2 is YYNGEE. The CDR3, as DNA: TGTGCCAGCAGCGTAGGCACAGGGGACCTTTCCTACGAGCAGTACTTC. It codes for CASSVGTGDLSYEQYF.

The V and J genes are TRBV7-2 and TRBJ1-3; perhaps TRBD1 as D (5 bases). Germline V gene lookup returns CDR1 SGHTA and CDR2 FQGNSA. The CDR3 is 17 residues long. V dropped 5 bases and J dropped 0 bases, with 17 bases sitting between them. The CDR3 here is CASSLSAGPRSGNTIYF. For the CDR3, the DNA is TGTGCCAGCAGCCTCAGCGCAGGGCCCCGCTCTGGAAACACCATATATTTT.

V is TRBV20-1 and J is TRBJ2-1, with D unresolved. V lost 1 base and J 9 bases, leaving 7 bases between the germline ends. Germline V gene lookup returns CDR1 DFQATT and CDR2 SNEGSKA (reference sequence). CDR3 length: 11 amino acids. The CDR3 sequence is CSARVDSEQFF. DNA for the CDR3: TGCAGTGCTAGAGTAGACTCTGAGCAGTTCTTC.

CDR3 in DNA: TGTGCCAGCAGTCTTAACACCTACGAGCAGTACTTC. It encodes CASSLNTYEQYF. The gene calls are TRBV7-9 and TRBJ2-7; D gene unclear. CDR1 is SEHNR and CDR2 is FQNEAQ in the germline V gene (reference sequence). The germline V and J ends were trimmed by 6 bases and 2 bases, with 8 bases remaining between them. CDR3 length equals 12 residues.

The rearrangement uses TRBV7-3 and TRBJ2-3, with 12 bases identical to TRBD2. The CDR3 length is 15 residues. With V trimmed by 4 bases and J by 3 bases, 2 bases remained unmatched. Germline values: CDR1 SGHTA, CDR2 FQGTGA. The CDR3 here is CASSSLAGGTDTQYF. As DNA, the CDR3 is TGTGCCAGCAGCTCCCTAGCGGGGGGGACAGATACGCAGTATTTT.

The J gene is TRBJ1-2, the V gene TRBV9; weak D call: TRBD1 (6 bases). The CDR3 runs to 12 residues. Trimming cost V 6 bases and J 4 bases, with 10 bases left between them. Germline V gene lookup returns CDR1 SGDLS and CDR2 YYNGEE. Written as DNA, the CDR3 is TGTGCCAGCAAGAGACAGGTCTATGGCTACACCTTC. Protein: CASKRQVYGYTF.

The sample holds one count of this clone. The V call is TRBV7-3, the J call TRBJ2-3; possible D gene TRBD2, 6 bases. V lost 6 bases to trimming and J lost 2 bases, with 12 bases between them. Germline V lookup: CDR1 SGHTA, CDR2 FQGTGA. The CDR3 is 14 amino acids. This CDR3 is CASSRSGYTDTQYF. CDR3 DNA: TGTGCCAGCAGTCGTAGCGGTTACACAGATACGCAGTATTTT.

The chain employs TRBV30 and TRBJ2-3; 7 positions match TRBD1. There are 14 residues in the CDR3. After removal of 3 bases from V and 4 bases from J, the junction contained 7 bases not matched to a gene. The germline V gene has CDR1 GTSNPN and CDR2 SVGIG (reference sequence). This CDR3 is CAWRTGKGSDTQYF. DNA for the CDR3: TGTGCCTGGAGGACAGGGAAAGGGTCAGATACGCAGTATTTT.

V is TRBV3-1 (or the pseudogene TRBV3-2) and J is TRBJ2-3, with TRBD2 as a possible D gene (6 bases). The CDR3 contains 15 residues. Germline V CDR1 and CDR2: LGHDT, YNNKEL (reference sequence). V was cut by 1 base and J by 11 bases, with 19 bases left in between. In DNA form, the CDR3 reads TGTGCCAGCAGCCAAGCCAGAACCCCCTCGGGGGAGCAGTATTTT. Its protein product is CASSQARTPSGEQYF.

CDR3 loop: CASSLPQGNTGELFF. CDR3 sequence (DNA): TGTGCCAGCAGCCTTCCGCAGGGGAATACCGGGGAGCTGTTTTTT. The V and J genes are TRBV6-5 and TRBJ2-2, with TRBD1 as a possible D gene (6 bases). The CDR3 totals 15 residues. The germline gives CDR1 MNHEY, CDR2 SVGAGI. The V gene lost 6 bases and the J gene lost 5 bases, with 16 bases spanning the gap.

This clone is a singleton in its sample. The chain links TRBV6-6 to TRBJ1-2; tentative D call: TRBD1 (5 bases). Germline loops: CDR1 MNHNY, CDR2 SVGAGI (reference sequence). This CDR3 has 13 residues. Trimming took 6 bases from V and 5 from J, leaving 13 bases between them. DNA of the CDR3: TGTGCCAGCAGCCGCGGGACGGAGTATGGCTACACCTTC. This sequence encodes CASSRGTEYGYTF.

V and J are TRBV9 and TRBJ1-1; no reliable D call. This CDR3 has 13 amino acids. Germline V gene data show CDR1 as SGDLS and CDR2 as YYNGEE. The V and J ends lost 0 bases and 3 bases respectively, with 6 bases between them. The CDR3 here is CASSVVGYTEAFF. The CDR3 DNA sequence: TGTGCCAGCAGCGTAGTCGGGTACACTGAAGCTTTCTTT.

V is TRBV15 and J is TRBJ1-2, with 11 bases fitting TRBD1. Looked up from germline, CDR1 is LNHNV and CDR2 is YYDKDF (reference sequence). V gave up 2 bases and J gave up 6 bases; unmatched junction bases: 20. The CDR3 length is 20 residues. The CDR3 sequence: CATSRTTSGLSGTGGDGYTF. Here the CDR3 DNA reads TGTGCCACCAGCAGAACGACGTCGGGGCTTTCCGGGACAGGGGGAGATGGCTACACCTTC.

The chain is built from TRBV7-9 and TRBJ2-6; 9 bases fit TRBD1. This CDR3 has 19 residues. V lost 2 bases to trimming and J lost 0 bases; unmatched junction nucleotides: 8. Germline CDR1 reads SEHNR; CDR2 reads FQNEAQ (reference sequence). CDR3 coding DNA: TGTGCCAGCAGCTTAACTCCGGGACAGGGCCTCTCTGGGGCCAACGTCCTGACTTTC. Protein sequence: CASSLTPGQGLSGANVLTF.

Comments on this clone: The sample has other DNA sequences that encode this CDR3 too. The chain combines TRBV5-1 with TRBJ2-7; D possibly corresponds to TRBD1 (5 bases). CDR3 length: 13 residues. Germline CDR1 is SGHRS and CDR2 is YFSETQ. The ends were cut back, 1 base at V and 4 bases at J, with 9 bases in the middle. The CDR3 loop is CASSLTGTYEQYF. The CDR3 DNA is TGCGCCAGCAGCTTGACAGGAACGTACGAGCAGTACTTC.

This clone was counted a single time. V and J are TRBV10-2 and TRBJ1-2, with a possible D match to TRBD1 (6 bases). V shed 3 bases and J shed 8 bases, with 19 bases lying between them. The CDR3 sequence is 15 residues long. Germline CDR1 WSHSY, CDR2 SAAADI. CDR3 protein: CASSEGGGRARGYTF. For the CDR3, the DNA is TGCGCCAGCAGTGAAGGGGGTGGTAGGGCTCGCGGCTACACCTTC.

The rearrangement links TRBV19 to TRBJ1-6; D perhaps matches TRBD1 (6 bases). Germline V lookup: CDR1 LNHDA, CDR2 SQIVND (reference sequence). V was clipped by 5 bases and J by 6 bases, with 14 bases between them. The CDR3 runs to 15 residues. CDR3 DNA sequence: TGTGCCAGTAGTCCCGTGGGGGCCCCTAATTCACCCCTCCACTTT. Its protein is CASSPVGAPNSPLHF.

The chain recombines TRBV4-3 with TRBJ2-7; no clear D. The CDR3 is made up of 15 amino acids. Germline V gene data show CDR1 as LGHNA and CDR2 as YSLEER. Between the trimmed V and J ends, which lost 3 bases and 0 bases, there was a span of 12 bases. DNA of the CDR3: TGCGCCAGCAGCCAGGCAGAACAGAGCTCCTACGAGCAGTACTTC. Protein: CASSQAEQSSYEQYF.

The genes are TRBV11-3 and TRBJ2-6, with TRBD1 matching over 8 bases. The CDR3 covers 12 residues. CDR1 is SGHNT, CDR2 YENEEA, per germline. Trimming removed 4 bases from V and 19 bases from J; junction bases left unmatched: 9. CDR3 DNA sequence: TGTGCCAGCAGCTCCTCCCGACAGGGGCTAACTTTC. It specifies CASSSSRQGLTF.

This sequence joins TRBV10-3 and TRBJ1-1; a weak D match, TRBD1 (6 bases). Germline V lookup: CDR1 ENHRY, CDR2 SYGVKD. The CDR3 loop spans 14 amino acids. V dropped 3 bases and J dropped 1 base, with 9 bases sitting between them. The CDR3 loop reads CAISDPGQNTEAFF. DNA of the CDR3: TGTGCCATCAGTGACCCGGGACAGAACACTGAAGCTTTCTTT.

The count of this clone is one. The J gene is TRBJ1-2, the V gene TRBV27; 7 bases agree with TRBD1. There are 14 residues in the CDR3. V lost 5 bases to trimming and J lost 4 bases; unmatched junction nucleotides: 7. CDR1 is MNHEY, CDR2 SMNVEV, per germline (reference sequence). CDR3 amino acids: CASSGGTELYGYTF. The CDR3, as DNA: TGTGCCAGCAGTGGGGGGACAGAACTCTATGGCTACACCTTC.

The chain is built from TRBV4-2 and TRBJ2-1, with 7 bases lining up with TRBD1. V gave up 4 bases and J gave up 5 bases; unmatched junction bases: 8. There are 15 residues in the CDR3. Per germline, CDR1 LGHNA and CDR2 YNFKEQ. The CDR3 sequence is CASSRAGTDNNEQFF. In DNA form, the CDR3 reads TGTGCCAGCAGCCGAGCCGGGACAGATAACAATGAGCAGTTCTTC.

V gene TRBV7-9 combines with J gene TRBJ1-1, with a tentative D call TRBD1 (6 bases). The CDR3 contains 14 residues. CDR1 and CDR2 (germline): SEHNR, FQNEAQ (reference sequence). V lost 8 bases to trimming and J lost 4 bases, with 17 bases between them. As DNA, the CDR3 is TGTGCCAGCCACGCAGGAGGGGGGGGCACTGAAGCTTTCTTT. It encodes CASHAGGGGTEAFF.

The chain recombines TRBV18 with TRBJ1-1; D not certain. V lost 0 bases to trimming and J lost 1 base, with 9 bases between them. Germline V gene sequence: CDR1 KGHSH, CDR2 LQKENI. The CDR3 runs to 15 residues. CDR3 bases: TGTGCCAGCTCACCACCTGGGCACTCGAACACTGAAGCTTTCTTT. Protein sequence: CASSPPGHSNTEAFF.